Included here is one TCR beta chain sequence, with context. 60 Vbeta and 13 Jbeta primers were used in PCR. Assay: immunoSEQ multiplex PCR; the TCRdb copy retains only in-frame clones and omits some. The sample yields around 200,000 clones, just over 75% seen once. The data derive from a study of cytomegalovirus exposure and HLA in healthy donors. The V end was cut by 3 bases, the J end by 3 bases, with 20 bases between. The CDR3 totals 17 residues. From germline, CDR1 is KGHSH and CDR2 LQKENI. The chain has TRBV18 and TRBJ1-1; the D gene is possibly TRBD1 (6 bases). This clonotype was obtained from an older woman in good health and CMV-seropositive. The sequenced sample was PBMCs. The CDR3 DNA reads as TGTGCCAGCTCACCCAACGCCGTTACAGGGTTCGACACTGAAGCTTTCTTT. Protein: CASSPNAVTGFDTEAFF.